The next 31 T cell receptor beta chains were all read from a single sample in a study of blood T cells in healthy people across ages. With a J-beta primer mix and a sample-barcoded 5' primer, a second PCR ran 7 to 11 cycles. Each CDR3 protein gets one entry after TCRdb re-called the 5' RACE reads with MiXCR. The data contain approximately 800,000 distinct CDR3 sequences, around 34% of them singletons. Sequenced: blood. These receptors were obtained from a man between 18 and 35 years old in good health.

The gene calls are TRBV20-1 and TRBJ1-1; possibly TRBD1 for D (5 bases). The CDR3 extends over 14 amino acids. V lost 4 bases, J lost 1 base, and 13 bases lay in between. Germline CDR1 is DFQATT and CDR2 is SNEGSKA (reference sequence). CDR3 residues: CSATVGGRNTEAFF. Written as DNA, the CDR3 is TGCAGTGCTACCGTTGGGGGGAGGAACACTGAAGCTTTCTTT.

The rearrangement uses TRBV2 and TRBJ1-2; D might be TRBD1 (5 bases). In germline, CDR1 is SNHLY, CDR2 FYNNEI. The CDR3 has 13 residues. Deletions cut 8 bases from V and 2 bases from J, with 12 bases between. CDR3 region: CASPGHPNYGYTF. CDR3 DNA: TGTGCCAGCCCTGGACATCCCAACTATGGCTACACCTTC. Variable domain in full (rest from reference TRBV2 and TRBJ1-2): EPEVTQTPSHQVTQMGQEVILRCVPISNHLYFYWYRQILGQKVEFLVSFYNNEISEKSEIFDDQFSVERPDGSNFTLKIRSTKLEDSAMYFCASPGHPNYGYTFGSGTRLTVV.

This clonotype was detected a few times. V and J are TRBV7-2 and TRBJ2-5; D is unclear. CDR3 length equals 14 residues. With 0 bases removed from V and 3 bases from J, the gap between germline ends came to 8 bases. Germline values: CDR1 SGHTA, CDR2 FQGNSA. The CDR3 DNA reads TGTGCCAGCAGCTTAGCTTCCAGAAAAGAGACCCAGTACTTC. Its translation is CASSLASRKETQYF.

This chain connects TRBV5-6 to TRBJ2-1; D uncertain. Germline V CDR1 and CDR2: SGHDT, YYEEEE. This CDR3 has 14 residues. V was clipped by 4 bases and J by 3 bases, with 11 bases between them. CDR3 protein: CASSRSHNYNEQFF. The DNA for the CDR3 is TGTGCCAGCAGCAGATCCCATAACTACAATGAGCAGTTCTTC.

The chain combines TRBV2 with TRBJ1-2; D unresolved. Per the germline V gene, CDR1 is SNHLY and CDR2 is FYNNEI. V gave up 8 bases and J gave up 4 bases, with 14 bases separating them. This CDR3 contains 13 residues. The CDR3 nucleotides read TGTGCCAGCGGACTTGGGCAGGCCTATGGCTACACCTTC. Protein sequence: CASGLGQAYGYTF.

The V gene is TRBV20-1, the J gene TRBJ2-7, with D tentatively TRBD2 (5 bases). The CDR3 consists of 15 residues. From germline, CDR1 is DFQATT and CDR2 SNEGSKA (reference sequence). V was cut by 0 bases and J by 0 bases, with 12 bases left in between. DNA of the CDR3: TGCAGTGCTAGAGATAGCGATCGGAGCTCCTACGAGCAGTACTTC. It translates to CSARDSDRSSYEQYF.

This clonotype was counted between two and nine times. The J gene is TRBJ2-7, the V gene TRBV29-1, with unresolved D. The germline V and J ends were trimmed by 5 bases and 3 bases, with 14 bases remaining between them. CDR3 size: 13 residues. CDR1 is SQVTM, CDR2 ANQGSEA, per germline. The DNA of the CDR3 is TGCAGCGTTTTCCGATCAGACCGCTACGAGCAGTACTTC. Translated, it gives CSVFRSDRYEQYF.

This rearrangement joins TRBV13 to TRBJ2-4, with D hard to call. The J call may be in error: the DNA end matches TRBJ2-7 better. CDR3 length equals 15 residues. Germline CDR1 is PRHDT and CDR2 is FYEKMQ (reference sequence). CDR3: CASSLGPLPTYEQYF. In nucleotides, the CDR3 is TGTGCCAGCAGCTTAGGCCCCCTCCCCACTTACGAGCAGTACTTC.

The chain joins TRBV7-9 to TRBJ2-3; no reliable D call. This CDR3 region has 14 residues. The germline gives CDR1 SEHNR, CDR2 FQNEAQ (reference sequence). Trimming stripped 2 bases from V and 5 bases from J, with 11 bases between. This CDR3 reads CASSLTSSGDTQYF. The CDR3 DNA sequence: TGTGCCAGCAGCTTAACGTCATCCGGAGATACGCAGTATTTT.

This chain uses TRBV12-3 or TRBV12-4 with TRBJ2-3; TRBD2 matches 15 bases. The junction had 8 bases not matched to a gene; V was cut back by 4 bases and J by 6 bases. CDR3 length: 17 residues. CDR3 coding DNA: TGTGCCAGCAGTTCCGGACTAGCGGGGGGGCCAAGGGATACGCAGTATTTT. Amino acids: CASSSGLAGGPRDTQYF.

A few counts support this clonotype. The chain has TRBV27 and TRBJ1-1, with unresolved D. The CDR3 is 12 amino acids. Trimming took 3 bases from V and 10 from J, leaving 12 bases between them. Germline V gene lookup returns CDR1 MNHEY and CDR2 SMNVEV (reference sequence). The CDR3 loop reads CASSFPGSGAFF. DNA for the CDR3: TGTGCCAGCAGTTTCCCCGGCAGTGGAGCTTTCTTT.

Written as DNA, the CDR3 is TGCGCCAGCAGCTCTGACAGGCCGGCGTACAATGAGCAGTTCTTC. Residues: CASSSDRPAYNEQFF. V and J are TRBV5-1 and TRBJ2-1; D possibly corresponds to TRBD1 (6 bases). V lost 3 bases to trimming and J lost 4 bases, with 14 bases between them. The CDR3 runs to 15 residues. CDR1 and CDR2 (germline): SGHRS, YFSETQ.

The chain uses TRBV6-1 and TRBJ1-5, with D perhaps matching TRBD1 (5 bases). Germline-derived CDR1 and CDR2 are MNHNS and SASEGT. V lost 6 bases and J 6 bases, leaving 15 bases between the germline ends. The CDR3 sequence is 14 residues long. The CDR3 loop is CASSLNQGSQPQHF. The CDR3 coding sequence is TGTGCCAGCAGCCTTAACCAGGGTAGTCAGCCCCAGCATTTT.

A single count supports this clonotype. This chain joins TRBV4-3 and TRBJ1-1; maybe TRBD1 (6 bases). Trimming pared 1 base from V and 4 bases from J, leaving 16 bases between. Looked up from germline, CDR1 is LGHNA and CDR2 is YSLEER. The CDR3 covers 16 residues. The chain's CDR3 is CASSQASRGSGTEAFF. As DNA, the CDR3 is TGCGCCAGCAGCCAAGCATCCAGGGGCTCGGGCACTGAAGCTTTCTTT.

For the CDR3, the DNA is TGCAGTGCTGGTTATACAGGGGTAGCCAAAAACATTCAGTACTTC. Protein product: CSAGYTGVAKNIQYF. The V gene is TRBV20-1, the J gene TRBJ2-4; 7 bases line up with TRBD1. V lost 5 bases, J lost 0 bases, and 7 bases stayed unmatched. CDR1 and CDR2 (germline): DFQATT, SNEGSKA (reference sequence). This CDR3 contains 15 residues.

V gene TRBV10-3 combines with J gene TRBJ2-5, with 12 bases that match TRBD2. The trim removed 6 bases at V and 5 bases at J, leaving 4 bases unmatched. The germline gives CDR1 ENHRY, CDR2 SYGVKD. The CDR3 is 14 residues long. In DNA, the CDR3 is TGTGCCATCAGCGCCGGGACTAGCGGGGAGACCCAGTACTTC. Translation gives CAISAGTSGETQYF.

This clonotype was found a few times. This sequence joins TRBV5-1 and TRBJ1-2; 9 bases match TRBD1. The trim removed 4 bases at V and 1 base at J, leaving 5 bases unmatched. The CDR3 has 15 residues. Germline CDR1 and CDR2: SGHRS and YFSETQ. CDR3: CASSTDRGRNYGYTF. The CDR3 DNA reads TGCGCCAGCAGCACGGACAGGGGCCGTAACTATGGCTACACCTTC.

The rearrangement links TRBV3-1 to TRBJ2-5, with D unresolved. The J call may not be correct, given that the DNA end is closer to TRBJ2-1. CDR1 and CDR2 (germline): LGHDT, YNNKEL (reference sequence). The CDR3 extends over 14 amino acids. CDR3 nucleotide sequence: TGTGCCAGCAGCCAATATCACGCCCAAGAGACCCAGTTCTTC. Translating gives CASSQYHAQETQFF.

In its sample, this clonotype was seen a few times. The chain joins TRBV7-2 to TRBJ2-7; no reliable D call. The CDR3 runs 15 residues. CDR1 is SGHTA, CDR2 FQGNSA, per germline. V was cut by 2 bases and J by 3 bases, with 14 bases left in between. CDR3 DNA: TGTGCCAGCAGCTTATTGGTTCAGGCTATCTACGAGCAGTACTTC. Protein: CASSLLVQAIYEQYF.

As regards this clonotype: The junction and the germline gene differ at one end; a read error may be behind it. The chain links TRBV12-3 or TRBV12-4 to TRBJ2-7, with a possible D match to TRBD2 (5 bases). This CDR3 spans 13 amino acids. The CDR3 DNA follows: TGTGCCAGCAGTTTAGGTGGGAGCCCCGAGCAATACTTC. As protein: CASSLGGSPEQYF.

CDR3 in DNA: TGTGCCAGCAGCTTAATTTGGGGGCCCTACGAGCAGTACTTC. Translated: CASSLIWGPYEQYF. The V gene is TRBV7-2, the J gene TRBJ2-7, with a tentative D call TRBD1 (6 bases). CDR1 is SGHTA and CDR2 is FQGNSA in the germline V gene. This CDR3 has 14 residues. Trimming removed 2 bases from V and 2 bases from J, with 10 bases in between.

This clonotype was counted a few times. This chain joins TRBV5-1 and TRBJ2-3; TRBD2 agrees at 7 bases. There are 15 residues in the CDR3. The germline gives CDR1 SGHRS, CDR2 YFSETQ. Trimming took 4 bases from V and 8 from J; bases not matched to a gene: 13. The CDR3 region is CASSHGGGKRSTQYF. DNA for the CDR3: TGCGCCAGCAGCCATGGGGGGGGTAAAAGGAGTACGCAGTATTTT. Full variable domain (remainder filled in from reference TRBV5-1 and TRBJ2-3): KAGVTQTPRYLIKTRGQQVTLSCSPISGHRSVSWYQQTPGQGLQFLFEYFSETQRNKGNFPGRFSGRQFSNSRSEMNVSTLELGDSALYLCASSHGGGKRSTQYFGPGTRLTVL.

This rearrangement joins TRBV3-1 to TRBJ2-5; perhaps TRBD1 as D (6 bases). Germline V gives CDR1 LGHDT, CDR2 YNNKEL (reference sequence). This CDR3 spans 14 amino acids. Deletions cut 5 bases from V and 11 bases from J, with 21 bases between. The CDR3 DNA reads TGTGCCAGCAGCACGCGCCGGGACAACAATGAGCAGTACTTC. Encoded protein: CASSTRRDNNEQYF.

A few counts support this clonotype. The genes are TRBV4-1 and TRBJ1-2; possibly TRBD1 for D (6 bases). This CDR3 has 17 amino acids. Germline assignment: CDR1 MGHRA and CDR2 YSYEKL. The V end lost 4 bases, the J end lost 1 base, and 19 bases lay between the germline ends. The CDR3 DNA reads TGCGCCAGCAGCCCCCGGGACATGGGGGGTTTTAACTATGGCTACACCTTC. This codes for CASSPRDMGGFNYGYTF.

With regard to this clonotype: The junction departs from germline at one end; a sequencing error may be responsible. This chain links TRBV29-1 with TRBJ2-1; perhaps D is TRBD1 or TRBD2 (5 bases each). The CDR3 is 15 amino acids. CDR1 and CDR2 from the germline V gene are SQVTM and ANQGSEA. CDR3 protein: CSGRRAGSSCNEQFF. In nucleotides, the CDR3 is TGCAGCGGCCGGCGAGCAGGGAGTTCCTGCAATGAGCAGTTCTTC.

J is TRBJ2-5 and V is TRBV7-9, with D perhaps matching TRBD1 (6 bases). Germline lookup yields CDR1 SEHNR and CDR2 FQNEAQ (reference sequence). Trimming cost V 6 bases and J 5 bases, with 13 bases left between them. CDR3 size: 13 residues. The CDR3 DNA sequence: TGTGCCAGCAGTTCCAGGACAGAGGAGACCCAGTACTTC. It codes for CASSSRTEETQYF.

This chain links TRBV28 with TRBJ2-7; weak D call: TRBD2 (6 bases). Trimming left V 2 bases short and J 1 base short, with 15 bases between. CDR1 is MDHEN and CDR2 is SYDVKM in the germline V gene. The CDR3 loop spans 16 amino acids. CDR3 residues: CASSLDAGYGSYEQYF. As DNA, the CDR3 is TGTGCCAGCAGTTTAGATGCGGGATATGGATCCTACGAGCAGTACTTC.

This sequence joins TRBV5-1 and TRBJ2-2; D gene unclear. The CDR3 has 16 residues. The ends were cut back, 1 base at V and 0 bases at J, with 10 bases in the middle. Germline assignment: CDR1 SGHRS and CDR2 YFSETQ. CDR3 region: CASSLLGSSNTGELFF. The DNA of the CDR3 is TGCGCCAGCAGCTTGTTGGGCAGTTCGAACACCGGGGAGCTGTTTTTT.

The chain combines TRBV3-1 with TRBJ2-5, with D unclear. Germline V CDR1 and CDR2: LGHDT, YNNKEL (reference sequence). Between the trimmed V and J ends, which lost 1 base and 3 bases, there was a span of 12 bases. The CDR3 is 15 residues long. CDR3 coding DNA: TGTGCCAGCAGCCAAGGTTCCAGTCGCGAAGAGACCCAGTACTTC. Its protein product is CASSQGSSREETQYF.

There are a few counts of this clonotype. CDR3 loop: CASSPWTGSPYNEQFF. The CDR3 DNA follows: TGTGCCAGCAGCCCCTGGACGGGCTCCCCCTACAATGAGCAGTTCTTC. V gene TRBV9 combines with J gene TRBJ2-1; D remains unclear. Germline assignment: CDR1 SGDLS and CDR2 YYNGEE. The CDR3 is 16 residues long. Trimming pared 4 bases from V and 2 bases from J, leaving 16 bases between.

This clonotype was recorded many times. The genes are TRBV6-2 or TRBV6-3 and TRBJ2-1, with 10 bases aligning to TRBD2. The ends lost 5 bases at V and 3 bases at J; junction bases unmatched: 7. CDR3 length equals 16 residues. The germline gives CDR1 MNHEY, CDR2 SVGEGT. CDR3 coding DNA: TGTGCCAGCAGTGGAACATCTAGCGGGGGCTACAATGAGCAGTTCTTC. Translated: CASSGTSSGGYNEQFF.